The entry that follows covers one T cell receptor beta chain sequence. This entry comes from a study of cytomegalovirus exposure and HLA in healthy donors. Trimming cost V 4 bases and J 4 bases, with 13 bases left between them. Looked up from germline, CDR1 is SEHNR and CDR2 is FQNEAQ (reference sequence). This CDR3 has 14 residues. The PCR employed 60 Vbeta primers together with 13 Jbeta primers. The assay was immunoSEQ multiplex PCR, and TCRdb's table has in-frame clones only and misses some. Of tens of thousands of clones listed, roughly 69% are singletons. Sequencing was done on a sample of PBMCs. The receptor was isolated from a woman in her 30s in good health and CMV-seronegative. This chain connects TRBV7-9 to TRBJ1-1, with D perhaps TRBD1 (5 bases). The CDR3 loop is CASSWGLGLTEAFF. CDR3 nucleotides: TGTGCCAGCAGCTGGGGCCTAGGGCTCACTGAAGCTTTCTTT.